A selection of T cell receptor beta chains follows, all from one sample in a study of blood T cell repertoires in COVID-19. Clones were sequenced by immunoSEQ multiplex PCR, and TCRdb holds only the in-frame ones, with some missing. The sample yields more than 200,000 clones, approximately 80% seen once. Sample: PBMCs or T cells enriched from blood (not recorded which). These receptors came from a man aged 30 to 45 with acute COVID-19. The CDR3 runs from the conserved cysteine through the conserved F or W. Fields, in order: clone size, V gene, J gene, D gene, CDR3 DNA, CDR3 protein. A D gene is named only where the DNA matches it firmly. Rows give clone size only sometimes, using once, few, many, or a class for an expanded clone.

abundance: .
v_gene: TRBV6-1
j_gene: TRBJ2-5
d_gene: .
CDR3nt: TGTGCCAGCAGTGAAGCTGAGGGGGGGAAGACCCAGTACTTC
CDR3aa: CASSEAEGGKTQYF

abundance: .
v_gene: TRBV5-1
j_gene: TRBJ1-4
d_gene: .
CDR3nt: TGCGCCAGCAGGGTAGGGGATGAAAAACTGTTTTTT
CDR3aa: CASRVGDEKLFF

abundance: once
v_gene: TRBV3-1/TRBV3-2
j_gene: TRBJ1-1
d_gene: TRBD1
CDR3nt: TGTGCCAGCAGCGCATCGGGACAGAAGGAAGCTTTCTTT
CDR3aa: CASSASGQKEAFF

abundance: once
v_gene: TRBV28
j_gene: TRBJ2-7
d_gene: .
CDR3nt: TGTGCCAGCACCATGAGGGGGACCAGCTCCTACGAGCAGTACTTC
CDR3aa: CASTMRGTSSYEQYF

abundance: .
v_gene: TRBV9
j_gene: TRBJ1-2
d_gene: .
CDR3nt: TGTGCCAGCAGCTCCCGGGTCTATGGCTACACCTTC
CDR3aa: CASSSRVYGYTF

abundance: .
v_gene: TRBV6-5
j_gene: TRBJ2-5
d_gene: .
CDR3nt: TGTGCCAGCAGGTTGAAGGGAGGGGGGCTGGAGACCCAGTACTTC
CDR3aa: CASRLKGGGLETQYF

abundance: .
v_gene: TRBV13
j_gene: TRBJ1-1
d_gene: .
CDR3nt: TGTGCCAGCAGCCACAGAGGGGGACAACCTGAAGCTTTCTTT
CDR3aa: CASSHRGGQPEAFF

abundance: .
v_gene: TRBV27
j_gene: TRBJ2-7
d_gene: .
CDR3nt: TGTGCCAGCAGGAAGGGAGTAAGCTCCTACGAGCAGTACTTC
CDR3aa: CASRKGVSSYEQYF

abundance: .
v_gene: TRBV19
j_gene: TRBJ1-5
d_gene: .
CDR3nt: TGTGCCAGTAGTATACGGGGAGGGGGAAAAAATCAGCCCCAGCATTTT
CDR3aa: CASSIRGGGKNQPQHF

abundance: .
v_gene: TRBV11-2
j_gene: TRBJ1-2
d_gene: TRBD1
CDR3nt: TGTGCCAGCAGCACCAGCTCGGTCAGGGGGATGAGCTACACCTTC
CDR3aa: CASSTSSVRGMSYTF